This T cell receptor (beta chain) appears in the sequencing data of a study of blood T cell repertoires in COVID-19. This table comes from immunoSEQ multiplex PCR, and its TCRdb copy is limited to in-frame clones, with some not included. Among approximately 200,000 clones listed, more than 70% were seen once. The source of this sequence is a woman in her twenties or thirties with acute or convalescent COVID-19. The material sequenced was peripheral blood.

CDR3 nucleotides: TGTGCCAGCACAGGGGGCCAGAGCAATCAGCCCCAGCATTTT. Amino acids: CASTGGQSNQPQHF. The chain employs TRBV2 and TRBJ1-5; TRBD1 matches at 8 bases. This CDR3 has 14 residues. Per the germline V gene, CDR1 is SNHLY and CDR2 is FYNNEI. J gave up 1 base and V 7 bases, and 3 bases lay outside the gene matches.